This TCR beta chain stems from a study of cytomegalovirus exposure and HLA in healthy donors. The study's findings and limits: Specific recognition of CMV antigens was confirmed in vitro for a few chains (all CMV-associated). The study flagged approximately 180 TCR beta chains as cytomegalovirus-associated. TCR clusters originating in the first cohort tended to co-occur in the approximately 120 validation repertoires, according to a later analysis.

The protocol was immunoSEQ multiplex PCR, while the TCRdb copy is restricted to in-frame clones and leaves out a portion. The profile shows roughly 98,000 clones, about 83% of them singletons. The CDR3 spans 16 residues. J gave up 8 bases and V 2 bases, and 14 bases lay outside the gene matches. Germline values: CDR1 SGHRS, CDR2 YFSETQ. About this clone itself: Antigen unknown.

This sequence was found in a woman aged 25 to 39 in good health and CMV-seronegative. The chain uses TRBV5-1 and TRBJ1-2; 8 bases are a match to TRBD1. The sample comprised PBMCs. The CDR3 DNA sequence: TGCGCCAGCAGCTTAAGACCGGACAGGGAAAGTTTCGGCTACACCTTC. Amino acids: CASSLRPDRESFGYTF.